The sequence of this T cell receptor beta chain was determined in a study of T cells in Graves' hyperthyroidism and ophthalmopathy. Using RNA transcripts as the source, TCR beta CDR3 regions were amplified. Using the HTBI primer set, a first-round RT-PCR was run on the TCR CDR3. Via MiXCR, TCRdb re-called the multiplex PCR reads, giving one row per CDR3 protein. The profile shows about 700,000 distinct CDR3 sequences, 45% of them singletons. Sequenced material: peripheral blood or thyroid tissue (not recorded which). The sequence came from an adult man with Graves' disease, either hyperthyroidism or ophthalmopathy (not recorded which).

The CDR3 DNA follows: TGTGCCAGCAGCTACGGGACAGGGGGAGAGACTGAAGCTTTCTTT. It yields the protein CASSYGTGGETEAFF. The rearrangement links TRBV7-1 to TRBJ1-1; 11 bases are shared with TRBD1. TRBV7-1 has ORF status, its function being uncertain. The V and J ends lost 4 bases and 5 bases, in that order; junction bases with no gene match: 6. This CDR3 is built from 15 residues.